The T cell receptor (beta chain) under discussion was sequenced for a study of identical twins. A universal primer site was added by template switching, and unique molecular identifiers were carried by the cDNA. Via MiXCR, TCRdb re-called the 5' RACE reads, giving one row per CDR3 protein. Counted here are approximately 700,000 distinct CDR3 sequences, 15% to 20% occurring once; the ten biggest clones make up under 15%. Details on this clonotype: Its antigen is undetermined.

Study-level results: A lower insertion count was a feature of abundant cord blood beta clonotypes, with no such feature in memory repertoires. Compared with models, monozygotic twins showed more out-of-frame TCR alpha sharing.

Germline lookup yields CDR1 SGHVS and CDR2 FQNEAQ. The CDR3 has 17 residues. After removal of 5 bases from V and 6 bases from J, the junction contained 12 bases not matched to a gene. The data also belong to a second study, concerning T cells expressing NK-cell markers. Turning to that study: The study found these clonotypes also leading the CD3+CD56-NKG2C+ fraction in a few donors.

Sequenced material: PBMCs. The chain couples TRBV7-8 to TRBJ2-3; 12 bases line up with TRBD2. The sequence was obtained from a young woman in good health. The CDR3 loop reads CASSPRLAGEFLDTQYF. The CDR3 bases are TGTGCCAGCAGCCCCCGACTAGCGGGAGAGTTTTTGGATACGCAGTATTTT.